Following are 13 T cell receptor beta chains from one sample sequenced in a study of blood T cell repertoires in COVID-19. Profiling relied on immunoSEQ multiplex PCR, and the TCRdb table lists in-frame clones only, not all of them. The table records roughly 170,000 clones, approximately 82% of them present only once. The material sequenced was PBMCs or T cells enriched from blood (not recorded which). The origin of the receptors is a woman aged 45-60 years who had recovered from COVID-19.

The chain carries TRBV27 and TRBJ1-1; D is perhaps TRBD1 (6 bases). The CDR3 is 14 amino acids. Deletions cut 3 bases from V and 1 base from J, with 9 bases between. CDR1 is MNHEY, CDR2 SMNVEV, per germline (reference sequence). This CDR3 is CASSFTGTNTEAFF. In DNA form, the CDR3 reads TGTGCCAGCAGTTTTACAGGGACGAACACTGAAGCTTTCTTT.

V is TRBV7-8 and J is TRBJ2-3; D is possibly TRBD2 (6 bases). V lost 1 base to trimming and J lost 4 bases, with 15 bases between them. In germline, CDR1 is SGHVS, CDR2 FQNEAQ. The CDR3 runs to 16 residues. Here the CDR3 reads CASSLGARRAPDTQYF. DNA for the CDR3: TGTGCCAGCAGCTTAGGGGCAAGGAGGGCCCCAGATACGCAGTATTTT.

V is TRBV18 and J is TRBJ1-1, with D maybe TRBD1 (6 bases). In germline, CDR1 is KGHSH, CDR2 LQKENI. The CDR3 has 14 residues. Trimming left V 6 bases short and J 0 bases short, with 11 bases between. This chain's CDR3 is CASSSGQLNTEAFF. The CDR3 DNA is TGTGCCAGCTCGTCAGGACAGTTGAACACTGAAGCTTTCTTT.

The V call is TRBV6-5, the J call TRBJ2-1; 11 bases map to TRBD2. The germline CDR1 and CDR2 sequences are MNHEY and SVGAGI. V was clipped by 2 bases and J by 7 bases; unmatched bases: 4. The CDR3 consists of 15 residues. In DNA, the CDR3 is TGTGCCAGCAGTTACACTAGCGGGAGTAGTAATGAGCAGTTCTTC. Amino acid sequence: CASSYTSGSSNEQFF.

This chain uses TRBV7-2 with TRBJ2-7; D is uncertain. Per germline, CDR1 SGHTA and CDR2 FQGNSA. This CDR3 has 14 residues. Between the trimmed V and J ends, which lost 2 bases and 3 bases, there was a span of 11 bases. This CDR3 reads CASSLTLLDYEQYF. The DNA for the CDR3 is TGTGCCAGCAGCTTAACCTTACTCGACTACGAGCAGTACTTC.

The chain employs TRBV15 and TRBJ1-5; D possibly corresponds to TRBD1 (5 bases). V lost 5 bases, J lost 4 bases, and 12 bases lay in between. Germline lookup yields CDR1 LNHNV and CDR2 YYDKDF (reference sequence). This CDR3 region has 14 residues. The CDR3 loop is CATSGDYWNQPQHF. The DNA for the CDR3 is TGTGCCACCAGCGGGGACTATTGGAATCAGCCCCAGCATTTT.

The CDR3 loop is CASRNRVYAGEAFF. The DNA for the CDR3 is TGCGCCAGCAGGAATAGGGTGTATGCGGGTGAAGCTTTCTTT. V and J are TRBV5-1 and TRBJ1-1, with D uncertain. The CDR3 is 14 residues long. Trimming stripped 5 bases from V and 7 bases from J, with 18 bases between. CDR1 is SGHRS and CDR2 is YFSETQ in the germline V gene.

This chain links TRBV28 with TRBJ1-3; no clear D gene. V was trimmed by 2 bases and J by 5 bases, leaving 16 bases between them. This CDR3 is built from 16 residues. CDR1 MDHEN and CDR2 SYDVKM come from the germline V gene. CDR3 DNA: TGTGCCAGCAGTTTAGACCCGGCGGGTCGTAGAAACACCATATATTTT. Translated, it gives CASSLDPAGRRNTIYF.

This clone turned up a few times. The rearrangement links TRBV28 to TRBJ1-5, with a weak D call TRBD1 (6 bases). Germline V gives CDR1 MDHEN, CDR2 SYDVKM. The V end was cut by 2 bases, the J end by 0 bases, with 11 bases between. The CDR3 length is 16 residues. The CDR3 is CASSLGAGDSNQPQHF. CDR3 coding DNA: TGTGCCAGCAGTTTAGGGGCAGGGGATAGCAATCAGCCCCAGCATTTT.

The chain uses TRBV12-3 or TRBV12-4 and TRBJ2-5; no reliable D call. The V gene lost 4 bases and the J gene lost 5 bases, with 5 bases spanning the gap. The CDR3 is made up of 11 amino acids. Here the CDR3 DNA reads TGTGCCAGCAGTTCGTCGGAGACCCAGTACTTC. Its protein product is CASSSSETQYF.

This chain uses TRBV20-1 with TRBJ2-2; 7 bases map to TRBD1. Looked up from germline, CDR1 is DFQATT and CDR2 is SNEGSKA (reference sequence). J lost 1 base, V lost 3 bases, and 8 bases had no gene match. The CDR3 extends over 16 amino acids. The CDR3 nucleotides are TGCAGTGCTAGTGATGCTGGGACAGTGAACACCGGGGAGCTGTTTTTT. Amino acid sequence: CSASDAGTVNTGELFF.

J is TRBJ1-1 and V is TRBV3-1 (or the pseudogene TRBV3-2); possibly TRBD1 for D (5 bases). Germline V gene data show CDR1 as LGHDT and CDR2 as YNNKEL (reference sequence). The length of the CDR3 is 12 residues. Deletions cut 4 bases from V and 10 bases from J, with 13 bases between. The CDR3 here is CASSRGGGRAFF. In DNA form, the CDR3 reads TGTGCCAGCAGCCGTGGGGGAGGGAGAGCTTTCTTT.

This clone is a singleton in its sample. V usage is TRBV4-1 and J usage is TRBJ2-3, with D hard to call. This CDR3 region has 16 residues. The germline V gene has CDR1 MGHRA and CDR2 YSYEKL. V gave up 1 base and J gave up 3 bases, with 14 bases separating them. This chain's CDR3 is CASSQARLGSTDTQYF. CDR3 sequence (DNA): TGCGCCAGCAGCCAAGCACGTCTAGGTAGTACAGATACGCAGTATTTT.